Listed here are 27 T cell receptor beta chains from one sample, sequenced in a study of identical twins. TCRdb re-derived calls from the 5' RACE reads in MiXCR, one entry per CDR3 protein. Of some 1,600,000 distinct CDR3 sequences listed, about 31% were seen once; the top ten hold less than 0.35%. The sample consisted of cord blood. Receptors originate from a newborn girl in good health.

The DNA of the CDR3 is TGTGCCAGCAGTGACCCCCGGGGAACCTACGGGCAGTACTTC. This encodes CASSDPRGTYGQYF. The genes are TRBV2 and TRBJ2-5; possible D gene TRBD2, 5 bases. The CDR3 runs 14 residues. Per germline, CDR1 SNHLY and CDR2 FYNNEI. V dropped 3 bases and J dropped 11 bases, with 19 bases sitting between them.

This clonotype was seen repeatedly, ten times or more. The chain's CDR3 is CASRGWDKNIQYF. CDR3 DNA sequence: TGTGCCAGCAGGGGGTGGGACAAAAACATTCAGTACTTC. The V call is TRBV27, the J call TRBJ2-4; D is unresolved. The CDR3 runs 13 residues. The germline V and J ends were trimmed by 6 bases and 3 bases, with 9 bases remaining between them. Germline V gene sequence: CDR1 MNHEY, CDR2 SMNVEV (reference sequence).

Turning to this clonotype: One end of the junction varies from germline; a read error may be responsible. CDR3 sequence (DNA): TGTACCAGCAGTGAAGCACCAGCAGAGACCCAGTACTTC. Protein sequence: CTSSEAPAETQYF. The J gene is TRBJ2-5, the V gene TRBV6-1; D is undetermined. The germline CDR1 and CDR2 sequences are MNHNS and SASEGT. The CDR3 extends over 13 amino acids.

This clonotype was recorded at least ten times. The chain has TRBV4-2 and TRBJ1-2; D gene unclear. Looked up from germline, CDR1 is LGHNA and CDR2 is YNFKEQ. CDR3 length equals 14 residues. V gave up 0 bases and J gave up 1 base, with 6 bases separating them. CDR3 in DNA: TGTGCCAGCAGCCAAGATCCACTTAACTATGGCTACACCTTC. Its protein is CASSQDPLNYGYTF.

J is TRBJ1-2 and V is TRBV10-3, with 7 bases lining up with TRBD1. The germline gives CDR1 ENHRY, CDR2 SYGVKD. Trimming took 0 bases from V and 2 from J; bases not matched to a gene: 6. The CDR3 loop spans 16 amino acids. In DNA form, the CDR3 reads TGTGCCATCAGTGAGTCTGAGGCAGGGGGGAACTATGGCTACACCTTC. It yields the protein CAISESEAGGNYGYTF.

This clonotype was seen only a few times. V is TRBV6-1 and J is TRBJ1-1; D is possibly TRBD1 (5 bases). Per germline, CDR1 MNHNS and CDR2 SASEGT. The CDR3 loop spans 12 amino acids. V dropped 8 bases and J dropped 5 bases, with 12 bases sitting between them. The CDR3 here is CASERGGTEAFF. The CDR3 nucleotides read TGTGCCAGCGAGCGGGGGGGAACTGAAGCTTTCTTT.

The CDR3 DNA follows: TGCAGTGCCTGGTGGCGGGAGAACAATGAGCAGTTCTTC. It encodes CSAWWRENNEQFF. This sequence joins TRBV20-1 and TRBJ2-7, with TRBD2 matching over 7 bases. The tail of the sequence fits TRBJ2-1 better, so the J call may be wrong. The germline CDR1 and CDR2 sequences are DFQATT and SNEGSKA (reference sequence). The CDR3 sequence is 13 residues long.

This clonotype was seen a few times. This chain joins TRBV27 and TRBJ2-7, with 7 positions matching TRBD1. There are 14 residues in the CDR3. J gave up 4 bases and V 5 bases, and 8 bases lay outside the gene matches. Germline V gives CDR1 MNHEY, CDR2 SMNVEV (reference sequence). The CDR3 DNA sequence: TGTGCCAGCAGTGAGACAGGGATCGAATACGAGCAGTACTTC. It yields the protein CASSETGIEYEQYF.

Only a few counts were recorded for this clonotype. J is TRBJ2-1 and V is TRBV4-2; 12 nucleotides agree with TRBD2. There are 15 residues in the CDR3. Germline V CDR1 and CDR2: LGHNA, YNFKEQ. J lost 8 bases, V lost 0 bases, and 2 bases had no gene match. CDR3 region: CASSQDLAGGHEQFF. The CDR3 DNA follows: TGTGCCAGCAGCCAAGATCTAGCGGGGGGGCATGAGCAGTTCTTC.

This clonotype was counted between two and nine times. The chain is built from TRBV28 and TRBJ2-3; TRBD2 is a possible D gene (6 bases). CDR3 length: 16 residues. Germline values: CDR1 MDHEN, CDR2 SYDVKM. V lost 5 bases and J lost 4, with 19 bases in between. CDR3 sequence reads: CASSPLVAGFADTQYF. The CDR3 nucleotides read TGTGCCAGCAGTCCCCTTGTGGCGGGATTCGCAGATACGCAGTATTTT.

This clonotype turned up a few times. The V gene is TRBV7-9, the J gene TRBJ2-3; D remains ambiguous. CDR3 length: 18 residues. Trimming pared 4 bases from V and 2 bases from J, leaving 22 bases between. CDR1 SEHNR and CDR2 FQNEAQ come from the germline V gene (reference sequence). The CDR3 loop is CASSWARWPYSVTDTQYF. The CDR3 DNA is TGTGCCAGCAGCTGGGCCCGGTGGCCCTATTCAGTCACAGATACGCAGTATTTT.

The genes are TRBV2 and TRBJ1-4, with 8 bases lining up with TRBD1. This CDR3 contains 15 residues. The V segment lost 6 bases and the J segment 7 bases; nucleotides outside the gene matches: 10. CDR1 is SNHLY and CDR2 is FYNNEI in the germline V gene. CDR3 in amino acids: CASRKRTGRSEKLFF. In DNA form, the CDR3 reads TGTGCCAGCAGAAAGAGGACAGGGCGGTCTGAAAAACTGTTTTTT.

The genes are TRBV27 and TRBJ2-5; D may be TRBD1 (5 bases). The DNA end is a closer match to TRBJ2-7, so the J assignment may be wrong. The CDR3 spans 13 residues. CDR1 is MNHEY, CDR2 SMNVEV, per germline (reference sequence). CDR3 bases: TGTGCCAGCAGTCGGGCAGGGATTTACGAGCAGTACTTC. The encoded protein is CASSRAGIYEQYF.

The V call is TRBV5-1, the J call TRBJ2-7; no reliable D call. The germline CDR1 and CDR2 sequences are SGHRS and YFSETQ. The CDR3 has 15 residues. Deletions cut 0 bases from V and 4 bases from J, with 14 bases between. The DNA for the CDR3 is TGCGCCAGCAGCTTGGAGCCAGGTGGGCTTTACGAGCAGTACTTC. Residues: CASSLEPGGLYEQYF. Supplemented by reference TRBV5-1 and TRBJ2-7, the full variable domain reads KAGVTQTPRYLIKTRGQQVTLSCSPISGHRSVSWYQQTPGQGLQFLFEYFSETQRNKGNFPGRFSGRQFSNSRSEMNVSTLELGDSALYLCASSLEPGGLYEQYFGPGTRLTVT.

The gene calls are TRBV2 and TRBJ1-1; 7 positions match TRBD1. The length of the CDR3 is 10 residues. With V trimmed by 6 bases and J by 11 bases, 3 bases remained unmatched. CDR1 and CDR2 (germline): SNHLY, FYNNEI. The CDR3 spells CASRRTGAFF. In nucleotides, the CDR3 is TGTGCCAGCAGGCGGACAGGCGCTTTCTTT.

This clonotype turned up a few times. The CDR3 DNA sequence: TGTGCCAGCAGCCAAGAAGACAGCTCCTATAATTCACCCCTCCACTTT. Amino acids: CASSQEDSSYNSPLHF. The gene calls are TRBV4-2 and TRBJ1-6, with a weak D call TRBD1 (5 bases). Deletions cut 0 bases from V and 0 bases from J, with 6 bases between. The germline V gene has CDR1 LGHNA and CDR2 YNFKEQ. The CDR3 consists of 16 residues.

This clonotype was counted between two and nine times. The chain couples TRBV24-1 to TRBJ2-2; D is uncertain. Trimming stripped 3 bases from V and 0 bases from J, with 7 bases between. The CDR3 runs 15 residues. The V gene's germline CDR1 is KGHDR and CDR2 SFDVKD. DNA of the CDR3: TGTGCCACCAGTGATCGGGCTCCGAACACCGGGGAGCTGTTTTTT. Protein product: CATSDRAPNTGELFF.

To note about this clonotype: A single base separates this from a much larger clone, so it may be a read error. The chain uses TRBV29-1 and TRBJ1-2; the D is unclear. The germline CDR1 and CDR2 sequences are SQVTM and ANQGSEA. The V gene lost 3 bases and the J gene lost 5 bases, with 16 bases spanning the gap. The CDR3 runs to 14 residues. CDR3: CSVDQELTGYGYTF. In nucleotides, the CDR3 is TGCAGCGTTGACCAGGAGCTAACTGGTTATGGCTACACCTTC.

This clonotype was detected a few times. J is TRBJ2-3 and V is TRBV10-1, with D possibly TRBD1 on 5 matching bases. Germline-derived CDR1 and CDR2 are WNHNN and SYGVQD (reference sequence). Between the trimmed V and J ends, which lost 4 bases and 2 bases, there was a span of 7 bases. CDR3 length equals 13 residues. As DNA, the CDR3 is TGCGCCAGCAGTGGACAGCCCACAGATACGCAGTATTTT. Translating it yields CASSGQPTDTQYF.

The V gene is TRBV29-1, the J gene TRBJ1-2; TRBD1 might be the D (5 bases). Germline values: CDR1 SQVTM, CDR2 ANQGSEA. This CDR3 region has 12 residues. Between the trimmed V and J ends, which lost 5 bases and 10 bases, there was a span of 17 bases. The CDR3, as DNA: TGCAGCGTTTCCGGGACCCAGCTGGACTACACCTTC. Translating gives CSVSGTQLDYTF.

This clonotype was seen many times. The chain joins TRBV4-2 to TRBJ2-5; tentatively, D is TRBD2 (5 bases). The CDR3 is made up of 14 amino acids. The germline V and J ends were trimmed by 4 bases and 1 base, with 10 bases remaining between them. CDR1 and CDR2 (germline): LGHNA, YNFKEQ. The CDR3 DNA reads as TGTGCCAGCAGCCTAAAGGGAGTCCAAGAGACCCAGTACTTC. Translated, it gives CASSLKGVQETQYF.

This clonotype was detected a few times. The chain employs TRBV5-5 and TRBJ2-3; possibly TRBD2 for D (6 bases). This CDR3 is 14 amino acids long. V was clipped by 2 bases and J by 1 base, with 8 bases between them. Germline V gene data show CDR1 as SGHKS and CDR2 as YYEKEE (reference sequence). The CDR3 loop is CASSFLARTDTQYF. DNA for the CDR3: TGTGCCAGCAGCTTTCTAGCGCGCACAGATACGCAGTATTTT.

This chain links TRBV7-8 with TRBJ1-6; D may be TRBD1 (5 bases). This CDR3 has 18 amino acids. The V gene's germline CDR1 is SGHVS and CDR2 FQNEAQ. V was shortened by 1 base and J by 2 bases, with 15 bases between the two germline ends. CDR3 in amino acids: CASSLGFPRGPYNSPLHF. In nucleotides, the CDR3 is TGTGCCAGCAGCTTAGGTTTCCCGAGGGGACCCTATAATTCACCCCTCCACTTT.

V is TRBV7-8 and J is TRBJ1-2, with D hard to call. The CDR3 has 12 amino acids. The germline V and J ends were trimmed by 3 bases and 8 bases, with 10 bases remaining between them. Germline V CDR1 and CDR2: SGHVS, FQNEAQ. CDR3 region: CASSFSGIGYTF. The CDR3 DNA follows: TGTGCCAGCAGCTTCTCGGGGATAGGCTACACCTTC. The complete variable domain, with remaining parts taken from reference TRBV7-8 and TRBJ1-2, reads GAGVSQSPRYKVAKRGQDVALRCDPISGHVSLFWYQQALGQGPEFLTYFQNEAQLDKSGLPSDRFFAERPEGSVSTLKIQRTQQEDSAVYLCASSFSGIGYTFGSGTRLTVV.

The rearrangement uses TRBV20-1 and TRBJ2-1; 10 bases are shared with TRBD2. The junction had 6 bases not matched to a gene; V was cut back by 3 bases and J by 4 bases. Germline V gene sequence: CDR1 DFQATT, CDR2 SNEGSKA (reference sequence). The CDR3 has 15 amino acids. As DNA, the CDR3 is TGCAGTGCTAGGCCTAGCGGGAGTTTGTACAATGAGCAGTTCTTC. Its translation: CSARPSGSLYNEQFF.

In the case of this clonotype: Given a much more abundant clone one base away, this may be a read error. CDR3 coding DNA: TGTGCCATCAGTGAGTCAAGCCTTACGGAGCAGTACTTC. The encoded protein is CAISESSLTEQYF. This chain links TRBV10-3 with TRBJ2-5; D unresolved. V was shortened by 0 bases and J by 11 bases, with 13 bases between the two germline ends. The CDR3 is 13 amino acids. CDR1 is ENHRY, CDR2 SYGVKD, per germline.

The J gene is TRBJ2-7, the V gene TRBV7-6; tentatively, D is TRBD2 (5 bases). Trimming pared 4 bases from V and 3 bases from J, leaving 13 bases between. This CDR3 region has 14 residues. Germline V gene sequence: CDR1 SGHVS, CDR2 FNYEAQ. The DNA of the CDR3 is TGTGCCAGCAGCTCAACTAGATTAAACTACGAGCAGTACTTC. It yields the protein CASSSTRLNYEQYF.